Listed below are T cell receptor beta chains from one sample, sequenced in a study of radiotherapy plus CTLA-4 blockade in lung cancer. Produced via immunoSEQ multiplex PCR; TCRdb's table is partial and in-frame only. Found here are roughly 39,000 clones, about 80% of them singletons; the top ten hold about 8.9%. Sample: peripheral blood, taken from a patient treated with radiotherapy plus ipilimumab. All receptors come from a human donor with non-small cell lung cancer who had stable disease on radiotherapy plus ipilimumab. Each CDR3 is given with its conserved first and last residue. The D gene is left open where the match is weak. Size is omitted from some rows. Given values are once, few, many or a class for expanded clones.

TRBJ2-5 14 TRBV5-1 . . CASSEKTPQGTQYF TGCGCCAGCAGCGAGAAAACCCCACAGGGTACCCAGTACTTC
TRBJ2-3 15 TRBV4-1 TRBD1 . CASSPGQGWVDTQYF TGCGCCAGCAGCCCCGGACAGGGATGGGTAGATACGCAGTATTTT
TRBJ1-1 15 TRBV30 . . CAWSVRGILGTEAFF TGTGCCTGGAGTGTGAGAGGAATTCTGGGCACTGAAGCTTTCTTT
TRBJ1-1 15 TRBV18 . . CASSPFFGGGTEAFF TGTGCCAGCTCACCTTTTTTTGGGGGCGGAACTGAAGCTTTCTTT
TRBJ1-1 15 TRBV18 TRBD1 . CASTIKGAVDTEAFF TGTGCCAGCACCATTAAGGGGGCGGTGGACACTGAAGCTTTCTTT
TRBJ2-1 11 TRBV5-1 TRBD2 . CASSLSGEQFF TGCGCCAGCAGCCTTAGCGGGGAGCAGTTCTTC
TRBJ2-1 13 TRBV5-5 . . CASGVRPYNEQFF TGTGCCAGCGGGGTGCGCCCCTACAATGAGCAGTTCTTC
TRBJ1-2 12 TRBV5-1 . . CASRGANYGYTF TGCGCCAGCAGGGGAGCTAACTATGGCTACACCTTC
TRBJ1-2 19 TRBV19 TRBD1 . CASSTLVTGISRAYYGYTF TGTGCCAGTAGTACCCTTGTGACAGGGATTTCGAGAGCGTACTATGGCTACACCTTC
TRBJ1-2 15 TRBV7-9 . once CASSLEGLTGYGYTF TGTGCCAGCAGCTTAGAAGGCCTCACAGGCTATGGCTACACCTTC
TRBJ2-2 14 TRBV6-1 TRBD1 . CASGTAFLTGELFF TGTGCCAGCGGGACAGCCTTTCTTACCGGGGAGCTGTTTTTT
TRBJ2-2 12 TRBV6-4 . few CASSQSTGELFF TGTGCCAGCAGCCAATCCACCGGGGAGCTGTTTTTT
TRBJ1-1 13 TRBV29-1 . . CSVEGQGSTEAFF TGCAGCGTTGAAGGCCAGGGGAGCACTGAAGCTTTCTTT
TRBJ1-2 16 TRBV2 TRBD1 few CASSYVTGTGAYGYTF TGTGCCAGCAGTTACGTAACCGGGACAGGGGCTTATGGCTACACCTTC
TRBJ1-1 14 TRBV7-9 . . CASSFPRENTEAFF TGTGCCAGCAGCTTCCCCAGGGAGAACACTGAAGCTTTCTTT
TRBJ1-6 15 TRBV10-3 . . CAISNRETYNSPLHF TGTGCCATCAGTAACAGAGAGACGTATAATTCACCCCTCCACTTT
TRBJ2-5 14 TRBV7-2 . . CASSFGGTSWEQYF TGTGCCAGCAGCTTTGGCGGGACAAGCTGGGAGCAGTACTTC
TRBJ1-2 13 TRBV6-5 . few CASTHRPNYGYTF TGTGCCAGCACGCACAGACCTAACTATGGCTACACCTTC
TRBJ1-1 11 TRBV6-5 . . CAGRVRGQAFF TGTGCCGGGCGAGTAAGGGGACAAGCTTTCTTT
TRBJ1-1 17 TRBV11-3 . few CASSSGPRSTRDTEAFF TGTGCCAGCAGCTCCGGACCGCGCAGCACGAGGGACACTGAAGCTTTCTTT
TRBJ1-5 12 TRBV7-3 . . CASSPQNQPQHF TGTGCCAGCAGCCCACAGAATCAGCCCCAGCATTTT
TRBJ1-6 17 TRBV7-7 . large CASSFRMGSSYNSPLHF TGTGCCAGCAGCTTCCGGATGGGGAGCTCCTATAATTCACCCCTCCACTTT
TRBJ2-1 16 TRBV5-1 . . CASSLEGGFSYNEQFF TGCGCCAGCAGCTTGGAAGGGGGGTTCTCCTACAATGAGCAGTTCTTC
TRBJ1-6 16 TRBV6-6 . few CASSTFPGPGASPLHF TGTGCCAGCAGTACATTCCCAGGACCAGGGGCGTCACCCCTCCACTTT
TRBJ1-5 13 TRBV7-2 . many CASSLNRVQPQHF TGTGCCAGCAGCCTCAACAGGGTCCAGCCCCAGCATTTT
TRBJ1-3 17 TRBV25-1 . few CASSVPAGRASGNTIYF TGTGCCAGCAGTGTTCCGGCGGGCAGGGCATCTGGAAACACCATATATTTT
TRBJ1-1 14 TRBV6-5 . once CASSSRTGDTEAFF TGTGCCAGCAGTTCTCGGACCGGCGACACTGAAGCTTTCTTT
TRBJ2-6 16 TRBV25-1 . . CASSRGSATGANVLTF TGTGCCAGCAGTCGGGGCTCAGCTACTGGGGCCAACGTCCTGACTTTC
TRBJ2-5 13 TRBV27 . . CASSSPGRETQYF TGTGCCAGCAGTTCCCCAGGGAGGGAGACCCAGTACTTC
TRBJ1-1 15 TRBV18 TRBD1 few CASSPLEGAFTEAFF TGTGCCAGCTCCCCCCTTGAGGGGGCTTTCACTGAAGCTTTCTTT
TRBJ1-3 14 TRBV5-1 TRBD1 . CASSETGGGNTIYF TGCGCCAGCAGCGAGACAGGGGGAGGAAACACCATATATTTT
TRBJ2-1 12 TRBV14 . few CASSPQGNEQFF TGTGCCAGCAGCCCACAGGGAAATGAGCAGTTCTTC
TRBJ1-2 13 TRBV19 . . CASSIEAGYGYTF TGTGCCAGTAGTATAGAAGCCGGGTATGGCTACACCTTC
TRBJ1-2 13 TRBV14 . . CASSQELVQGYTF TGTGCCAGCAGCCAAGAACTGGTTCAGGGCTACACCTTC
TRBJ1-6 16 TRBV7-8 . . CASSLSASGVNSPLHF TGTGCCAGCAGCTTAAGCGCTTCGGGGGTGAATTCACCCCTCCACTTT
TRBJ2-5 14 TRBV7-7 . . CASSKAGTQETQYF TGTGCCAGCAGCAAAGCCGGGACCCAAGAGACCCAGTACTTC
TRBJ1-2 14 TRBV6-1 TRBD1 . CASSSGGADYGYTF TGTGCCAGCAGTTCAGGGGGCGCGGACTATGGCTACACCTTC
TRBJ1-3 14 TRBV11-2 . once CASSLRHSGNTIYF TGTGCCAGCAGTTTGAGACACTCTGGAAACACCATATATTTT
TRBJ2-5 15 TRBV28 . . CASSLSGVQQETQYF TGTGCCAGCAGTTTAAGTGGGGTACAGCAAGAGACCCAGTACTTC
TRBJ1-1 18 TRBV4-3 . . CASSQGGGAFFMNTEAFF TGCGCCAGCAGCCAAGGTGGGGGGGCATTCTTCATGAACACTGAAGCTTTCTTT
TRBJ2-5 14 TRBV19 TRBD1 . CASSPDRGHETQYF TGTGCCAGTAGCCCCGACAGGGGGCACGAGACCCAGTACTTC